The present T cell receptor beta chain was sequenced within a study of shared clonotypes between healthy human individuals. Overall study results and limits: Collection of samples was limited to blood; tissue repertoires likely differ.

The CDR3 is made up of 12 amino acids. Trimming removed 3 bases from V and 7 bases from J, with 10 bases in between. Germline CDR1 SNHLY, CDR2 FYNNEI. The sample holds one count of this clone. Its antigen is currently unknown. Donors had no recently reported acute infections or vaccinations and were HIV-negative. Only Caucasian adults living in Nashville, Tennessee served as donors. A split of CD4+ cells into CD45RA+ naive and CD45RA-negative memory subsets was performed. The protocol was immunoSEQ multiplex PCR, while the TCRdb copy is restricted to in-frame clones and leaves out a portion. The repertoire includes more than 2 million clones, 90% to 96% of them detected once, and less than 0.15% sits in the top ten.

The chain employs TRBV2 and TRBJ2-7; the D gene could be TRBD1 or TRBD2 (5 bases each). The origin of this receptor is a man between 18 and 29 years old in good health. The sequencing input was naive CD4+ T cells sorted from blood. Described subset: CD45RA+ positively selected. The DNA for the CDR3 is TGTGCCAGCAGTGACTGGGGCGGGGAGCAGTACTTC. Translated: CASSDWGGEQYF. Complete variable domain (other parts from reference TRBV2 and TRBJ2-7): EPEVTQTPSHQVTQMGQEVILRCVPISNHLYFYWYRQILGQKVEFLVSFYNNEISEKSEIFDDQFSVERPDGSNFTLKIRSTKLEDSAMYFCASSDWGGEQYFGPGTRLTVT.